The following is a TCR beta chain sequence with its context. The antigen remains unidentified. The source of the sample is a study of graft-versus-host responses after intestinal transplantation. The wider study: Each transplant was multivisceral, liver-intestinal, or isolated intestinal.

The protocol was immunoSEQ multiplex PCR, while the TCRdb copy is restricted to in-frame clones and leaves out a portion. The repertoire holds just over 20,000 clones, with roughly 89% as singletons. Trimming took off 8 bases at V and 0 bases at J, with 11 bases between the two ends. This CDR3 is 14 amino acids long. In germline, CDR1 is LGHNA, CDR2 YSLEER. Study-level points and caveats: Graft-versus-host to host-versus-graft clonal ratios in allografts were high in patients with graft-donor T cell macrochimerism.

This receptor was obtained from a human patient who received an intestinal transplant, so some T cells may come from the graft donor. J is TRBJ2-4 and V is TRBV4-3; D uncertain. This specimen was PBMCs, taken more than 64 days after intestinal transplantation. The CDR3, as DNA: TGCGCCAGCTCACCCCGGTTAGCCAAAAACATTCAGTACTTC. This translates into CASSPRLAKNIQYF.